This T cell receptor beta chain was documented in a study of cytomegalovirus exposure and HLA in healthy donors. Germline V gene lookup returns CDR1 LNHNV and CDR2 YYDKDF (reference sequence). The CDR3 runs 12 residues. V dropped 5 bases and J dropped 0 bases, with 5 bases sitting between them. On this clone: Its antigen is not identified. Other nucleotide sequences in the sample specify the same CDR3.

General observations from the study: Later analysis found that TCR beta chains associated with HLA were more clonally expanded than other, equally common chains. It was about 180 TCR beta chains that were listed as cytomegalovirus-associated.

13 Jbeta primers and 60 Vbeta primers were used for the PCR. The table came from immunoSEQ multiplex PCR; TCRdb's copy has only in-frame clones and leaves some out. The sample includes 100,000 to 130,000 clones, approximately 80% of them seen just once. This sequence was found in a male donor in good health and CMV-seronegative. The sequencing input was PBMCs. The V call is TRBV15, the J call TRBJ2-7, with D unclear. CDR3 sequence reads: CATSSYSYEQYF. The CDR3 coding sequence is TGTGCCACCAGCTCTTACTCCTACGAGCAGTACTTC.